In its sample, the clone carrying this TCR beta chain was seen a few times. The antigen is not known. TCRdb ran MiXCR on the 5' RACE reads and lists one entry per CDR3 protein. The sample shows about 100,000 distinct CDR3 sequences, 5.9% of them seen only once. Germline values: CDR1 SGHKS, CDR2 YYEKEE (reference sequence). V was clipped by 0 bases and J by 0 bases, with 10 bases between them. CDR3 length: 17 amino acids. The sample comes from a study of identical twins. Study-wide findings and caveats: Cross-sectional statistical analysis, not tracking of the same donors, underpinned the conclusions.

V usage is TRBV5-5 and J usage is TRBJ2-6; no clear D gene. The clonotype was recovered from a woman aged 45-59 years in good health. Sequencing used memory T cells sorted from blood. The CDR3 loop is CASSLVLTPSGANVLTF. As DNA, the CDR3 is TGTGCCAGCAGCTTGGTGTTGACCCCCTCTGGGGCCAACGTCCTGACTTTC.